The 10 T cell receptor beta chains in this list originate from one sample, sequenced in a study of Ad26.COV2.S vaccination and SARS-CoV-2 variants. Here immunoSEQ multiplex PCR was the method, and the copy in TCRdb shows in-frame clones only, minus some. The data hold around 370,000 clones, with about 88% observed a single time. Treatment indicated: approximately 18 received Ad26.COV2.S at low or high dose, single or two shots; 5 received placebo; per-sample allocation not given. Sampling was done on day 63 after the first vaccine or placebo injection. The source was peripheral blood, collected in a trial of Ad26.COV2.S vaccine versus placebo. Every receptor here comes from a person aged 18-60 years who received the Ad26.COV2.S COVID-19 vaccine or a placebo.

The V gene is TRBV7-2, the J gene TRBJ2-7; unclear D gene. Germline loops: CDR1 SGHTA, CDR2 FQGNSA. The germline V and J ends were trimmed by 2 bases and 3 bases, with 11 bases remaining between them. The CDR3 covers 14 residues. DNA for the CDR3: TGTGCCAGCAGCTTAATGGCAGGTAGCTACGAGCAGTACTTC. Translation: CASSLMAGSYEQYF.

The rearrangement uses TRBV6-5 and TRBJ2-5; D assignment may be TRBD1 or TRBD2 (5 bases each). The CDR3 loop spans 13 amino acids. V was cut by 6 bases and J by 2 bases, with 10 bases left in between. The germline gives CDR1 MNHEY, CDR2 SVGAGI. As DNA, the CDR3 is TGTGCCAGCAGCCGAGGGGAGCAAGAGACCCAGTACTTC. Its translation is CASSRGEQETQYF.

This clone was counted a single time. The CDR3 DNA reads as TGTGCCAGCAGCTTAGCGGCGTACAGGGCAGGGTCCATAGAGACCCAGTACTTC. Amino acid sequence: CASSLAAYRAGSIETQYF. The chain has TRBV7-8 and TRBJ2-5, with TRBD1 as a possible D gene (6 bases). V was cut by 0 bases and J by 4 bases, with 21 bases left in between. CDR1 is SGHVS and CDR2 is FQNEAQ in the germline V gene. This CDR3 spans 18 amino acids.

The chain uses TRBV6-2 or TRBV6-3 and TRBJ2-7, with 7 positions matching TRBD1. CDR3 size: 16 residues. V gave up 6 bases and J gave up 1 base; unmatched junction bases: 12. Germline V gene sequence: CDR1 MNHEY, CDR2 SVGEGT. CDR3 nucleotide sequence: TGTGCCAGCAGCCCGACAGGGTTCGAGGAGTCCTACGAGCAGTACTTC. The encoded protein is CASSPTGFEESYEQYF.

The chain joins TRBV5-1 to TRBJ2-2; D ambiguous. This CDR3 has 13 amino acids. Germline-derived CDR1 and CDR2 are SGHRS and YFSETQ. The ends were cut back, 0 bases at V and 4 bases at J, with 4 bases in the middle. As DNA, the CDR3 is TGCGCCAGCAGCTTGGGAAGCACCGGGGAGCTGTTTTTT. Encoded protein: CASSLGSTGELFF. Complete variable domain (other parts from reference TRBV5-1 and TRBJ2-2): KAGVTQTPRYLIKTRGQQVTLSCSPISGHRSVSWYQQTPGQGLQFLFEYFSETQRNKGNFPGRFSGRQFSNSRSEMNVSTLELGDSALYLCASSLGSTGELFFGEGSRLTVL.

This clone has more than one count but fewer than ten. V and J are TRBV6-1 and TRBJ2-5, with TRBD2 matching over 12 bases. The CDR3 runs 15 residues. Germline trimming cut 2 bases from V and 2 bases from J; bases unmatched to any gene: 0. Germline CDR1 is MNHNS and CDR2 is SASEGT. The CDR3 loop is CASSELAGGQETQYF. As DNA, the CDR3 is TGTGCCAGCAGTGAACTAGCGGGGGGGCAAGAGACCCAGTACTTC.

The CDR3 region is CASRKESSYEQYF. The CDR3 nucleotides read TGTGCCAGCAGAAAAGAGTCCAGCTACGAGCAGTACTTC. V gene TRBV7-9 combines with J gene TRBJ2-7; D is undetermined. Germline V lookup: CDR1 SEHNR, CDR2 FQNEAQ (reference sequence). This CDR3 is built from 13 residues. Trimming removed 6 bases at V and 3 bases at J, with 12 bases between.

The CDR3 coding sequence is TGCGCCAGCAGTGACGGGACTAGCGGGAGCACAGATACGCAGTATTTT. Translated: CASSDGTSGSTDTQYF. The rearrangement links TRBV10-1 to TRBJ2-3; 12 bases align to TRBD2. Trimming at V came to 3 bases and at J to 0 bases, leaving 1 base not matched to a gene. CDR1 WNHNN and CDR2 SYGVQD come from the germline V gene (reference sequence). CDR3 size: 16 residues.

The chain is built from TRBV2 and TRBJ1-1, with TRBD1 as a possible D gene (5 bases). The V gene's germline CDR1 is SNHLY and CDR2 FYNNEI. V was cut by 6 bases and J by 2 bases, with 13 bases left in between. This CDR3 has 14 residues. Here the CDR3 DNA reads TGTGCCAGCAGACTCGACAGTCACAACACTGAAGCTTTCTTT. Its translation is CASRLDSHNTEAFF.

This clone has just a few counts. The J gene is TRBJ2-5, the V gene TRBV9; D unclear. The CDR3 consists of 14 residues. V was pared by 0 bases and J by 5 bases, with 11 bases between. The germline gives CDR1 SGDLS, CDR2 YYNGEE. The CDR3 protein is CASSVEGNGETQYF. CDR3 bases: TGTGCCAGCAGCGTAGAAGGGAACGGGGAGACCCAGTACTTC.